The next 20 T cell receptor beta chains were all read from a single sample in a study of cytomegalovirus exposure and HLA in healthy donors. PCR involved 60 Vbeta and 13 Jbeta primers. Clones were read by immunoSEQ multiplex PCR, and TCRdb kept only the in-frame ones, dropping some. The sample includes just over 200,000 clones, approximately 80% of them seen just once. Sequencing was done on a sample of PBMCs. These receptor sequences come from a man aged 50-59 years in good health and CMV-seronegative.

CDR3 bases: TGCGCCAGCAGCTTGGAGGGACAGAGCGTGGGGGGCTACACCTTC. Protein product: CASSLEGQSVGGYTF. The chain is built from TRBV5-1 and TRBJ1-2; 7 bases align to TRBD1. V shed 0 bases, J shed 8 bases, and the junction held 10 bases outside the gene matches. Looked up from germline, CDR1 is SGHRS and CDR2 is YFSETQ. The CDR3 is 15 amino acids.

The V gene is TRBV30, the J gene TRBJ1-1; D is uncertain. The CDR3 is 16 residues long. Germline-derived CDR1 and CDR2 are GTSNPN and SVGIG (reference sequence). The V end was cut by 3 bases, the J end by 1 base, with 18 bases between. As DNA, the CDR3 is TGTGCCTGGAGAGGGAGATCACAGTCCAAGAACACTGAAGCTTTCTTT. Protein product: CAWRGRSQSKNTEAFF.

J is TRBJ1-2 and V is TRBV2, with TRBD1 identical over 11 bases. In germline, CDR1 is SNHLY, CDR2 FYNNEI. The J segment lost 7 bases and the V segment lost 2 bases, leaving 6 bases of the junction unmatched. The CDR3 covers 15 residues. The CDR3 protein is CASSERTGTGGGYTF. The CDR3, as DNA: TGTGCCAGCAGTGAAAGGACCGGGACAGGGGGTGGCTACACCTTC.

V and J are TRBV27 and TRBJ1-5; TRBD1 might be the D (6 bases). V was clipped by 5 bases and J by 2 bases, with 13 bases between them. The CDR3 sequence is 15 residues long. Looked up from germline, CDR1 is MNHEY and CDR2 is SMNVEV (reference sequence). CDR3 amino acids: CASSPGQRGNQPQHF. DNA for the CDR3: TGTGCCAGCAGTCCGGGACAAAGGGGCAATCAGCCCCAGCATTTT.

The V gene is TRBV27, the J gene TRBJ2-7; a weak D match, TRBD2 (7 bases). Trimming removed 0 bases at V and 4 bases at J, with 10 bases between. The germline gives CDR1 MNHEY, CDR2 SMNVEV (reference sequence). The CDR3 length is 14 residues. Here the CDR3 reads CASSLSGGQYEQYF. The CDR3 DNA sequence: TGTGCCAGCAGTTTATCCGGGGGGCAGTACGAGCAGTACTTC.

This chain uses TRBV5-8 with TRBJ1-2; unclear D gene. The CDR3 has 15 amino acids. In germline, CDR1 is SGHTS, CDR2 YDEGEE. V lost 3 bases, J lost 3 bases, and 15 bases lay in between. In DNA, the CDR3 is TGTGCCAGCAGCTCAGTCGGCGGGTTCGACTATGGCTACACCTTC. It is translated as CASSSVGGFDYGYTF.

The chain couples TRBV28 to TRBJ1-1, with D possibly TRBD1 on 6 matching bases. V lost 8 bases and J 8 bases, leaving 18 bases between the germline ends. The CDR3 consists of 13 residues. The germline CDR1 and CDR2 sequences are MDHEN and SYDVKM. The CDR3 DNA follows: TGTGCCAGCGGGTCAGGGGTTGCCCAAGAAGCTTTCTTT. It yields the protein CASGSGVAQEAFF.

The chain carries TRBV27 and TRBJ2-3, with 12 bases matching TRBD2. The CDR3 has 16 amino acids. Germline loops: CDR1 MNHEY, CDR2 SMNVEV (reference sequence). The ends lost 8 bases at V and 0 bases at J; junction bases unmatched: 6. This CDR3 reads CASRATSGSSTDTQYF. CDR3 DNA: TGTGCCAGCCGAGCGACTAGCGGGAGTAGCACAGATACGCAGTATTTT.

V and J are TRBV28 and TRBJ1-5, with 10 bases matching TRBD1. The germline V gene has CDR1 MDHEN and CDR2 SYDVKM. V lost 10 bases and J lost 11; bases outside the gene matches: 23. The CDR3 is 17 amino acids. In DNA form, the CDR3 reads TGTGCCACCGAGATCGGGACAGGGGACGTCCGGGTTGTGGCCCAGCATTTT. Translating it yields CATEIGTGDVRVVAQHF.

DNA for the CDR3: TGTGCCAGCAGTGAAGGCGTCCTAGCGGGAGGCTACGAGCAGTACTTC. Translated: CASSEGVLAGGYEQYF. V gene TRBV2 combines with J gene TRBJ2-7; the match to TRBD2 covers 11 bases. CDR1 is SNHLY and CDR2 is FYNNEI in the germline V gene. Unmatched junction bases numbered 5, after V lost 1 base and J lost 3 bases. The CDR3 consists of 16 residues. The whole variable domain, filled in from reference TRBV2 and TRBJ2-7, reads EPEVTQTPSHQVTQMGQEVILRCVPISNHLYFYWYRQILGQKVEFLVSFYNNEISEKSEIFDDQFSVERPDGSNFTLKIRSTKLEDSAMYFCASSEGVLAGGYEQYFGPGTRLTVT.

J is TRBJ1-1 and V is TRBV5-6; 12 bases map to TRBD1. The germline gives CDR1 SGHDT, CDR2 YYEEEE. There are 17 residues in the CDR3. After removal of 4 bases from V and 6 bases from J, the junction contained 13 bases not matched to a gene. The CDR3 bases are TGTGCCAGCAGCCGGGACAGGGGGCTTAAGTTGGACTCTGAAGCTTTCTTT. Its protein is CASSRDRGLKLDSEAFF.

This clone was counted once. The V and J genes are TRBV18 and TRBJ2-5, with 10 bases that match TRBD2. CDR3 length: 15 residues. The germline CDR1 and CDR2 sequences are KGHSH and LQKENI. Trimming took 3 bases from V and 2 from J; bases not matched to a gene: 3. The CDR3 nucleotides read TGTGCCAGCTCACCCCAACTAGCGGGGCAAGAGACCCAGTACTTC. Translation: CASSPQLAGQETQYF.

The chain couples TRBV5-8 to TRBJ2-3; 7 bases agree with TRBD1. The germline V gene has CDR1 SGHTS and CDR2 YDEGEE. The CDR3 has 17 residues. The V segment lost 1 base and the J segment 6 bases; nucleotides outside the gene matches: 14. Here the CDR3 reads CASSLLISAGGVDTQYF. The CDR3, as DNA: TGTGCCAGCAGCTTGCTCATTTCGGCAGGGGGAGTGGATACGCAGTATTTT.

This chain joins TRBV19 and TRBJ1-5; 8 nucleotides match TRBD1. The CDR3 totals 13 residues. With 9 bases clipped from V and 8 bases from J, the junction kept 9 bases outside the gene matches. The V gene's germline CDR1 is LNHDA and CDR2 SQIVND (reference sequence). In nucleotides, the CDR3 is TGTGCCAGCAGTCCTACAGGGGGTGAGCCCCAGCATTTT. Encoded protein: CASSPTGGEPQHF.

V and J are TRBV19 and TRBJ2-1, with 12 bases matching TRBD1. V shed 7 bases, J shed 8 bases, and the junction held 6 bases outside the gene matches. The germline V gene has CDR1 LNHDA and CDR2 SQIVND (reference sequence). The CDR3 length is 14 residues. The CDR3 DNA follows: TGTGCCAGTATCGGGGACAGGGGGCATCATGAGCAGTTCTTC. It is translated as CASIGDRGHHEQFF.

Of note for this clone: The same CDR3 can be traced to other DNA sequences in this sample. The chain links TRBV19 to TRBJ2-7, with D possibly being TRBD2 (5 bases). The CDR3 sequence is 15 residues long. Trimming shortened V by 1 base and J by 0 bases, and 10 bases separated the two germline ends. In germline, CDR1 is LNHDA, CDR2 SQIVND (reference sequence). For the CDR3, the DNA is TGTGCCAGTAGTATAGGAACGGGAAGCTCCTACGAGCAGTACTTC. It specifies CASSIGTGSSYEQYF.

The gene calls are TRBV9 and TRBJ2-7; 13 nucleotides match TRBD2. V gave up 2 bases and J gave up 3 bases; unmatched junction bases: 2. This CDR3 is built from 15 residues. The V gene's germline CDR1 is SGDLS and CDR2 YYNGEE. The CDR3: CASSVGTSGDYEQYF. Written as DNA, the CDR3 is TGTGCCAGCAGCGTCGGGACTAGCGGGGACTACGAGCAGTACTTC.

The chain recombines TRBV7-2 with TRBJ2-5, with unresolved D. The CDR3 contains 13 residues. CDR1 is SGHTA and CDR2 is FQGNSA in the germline V gene. Trimming cost V 1 base and J 3 bases, with 6 bases left between them. The CDR3 nucleotides read TGTGCCAGCAGCTTAGGGCCAAAAGAGACCCAGTACTTC. It translates to CASSLGPKETQYF.

The V and J genes are TRBV7-8 and TRBJ1-1; perhaps TRBD1 as D (6 bases). Germline assignment: CDR1 SGHVS and CDR2 FQNEAQ. V gave up 1 base and J gave up 1 base, with 16 bases separating them. CDR3 length equals 17 residues. CDR3 protein: CASSLELFQGPNTEAFF. The CDR3 nucleotides read TGTGCCAGCAGCTTAGAATTATTCCAGGGGCCGAACACTGAAGCTTTCTTT.

The gene calls are TRBV19 and TRBJ1-4; 8 bases fit TRBD1. Germline V gene lookup returns CDR1 LNHDA and CDR2 SQIVND (reference sequence). The CDR3 sequence is 15 residues long. V shed 8 bases and J 8 bases; nucleotides not matched to a gene: 13. As DNA, the CDR3 is TGTGCCAGTCGGGGGCAGGGGGCGCTAAGGGAAAAACTGTTTTTT. Residues: CASRGQGALREKLFF.